This T cell receptor beta chain was captured in a study of identical twins. Regarding the study as a whole: Twin-shared out-of-frame alpha sequences were enriched for low generation probability.

In regard to this clonotype: The target antigen is unknown.

V shed 3 bases and J shed 7 bases, with 12 bases lying between them. The CDR3 spans 13 residues. Germline CDR1 SGHVS, CDR2 FNYEAQ. TCRdb used MiXCR to reprocess the 5' RACE reads, holding one entry per CDR3 protein. The data hold over 200,000 distinct CDR3 sequences, with around 10% observed a single time. The sample consisted of memory (CD45RO+) T cells sorted from blood. This rearrangement joins TRBV7-6 to TRBJ1-1; D not resolved. This clonotype originated in a woman aged 18-29 years in good health. The chain's CDR3 is CASSFDQMGEAFF. The CDR3 bases are TGTGCCAGCAGCTTCGACCAGATGGGTGAAGCTTTCTTT.